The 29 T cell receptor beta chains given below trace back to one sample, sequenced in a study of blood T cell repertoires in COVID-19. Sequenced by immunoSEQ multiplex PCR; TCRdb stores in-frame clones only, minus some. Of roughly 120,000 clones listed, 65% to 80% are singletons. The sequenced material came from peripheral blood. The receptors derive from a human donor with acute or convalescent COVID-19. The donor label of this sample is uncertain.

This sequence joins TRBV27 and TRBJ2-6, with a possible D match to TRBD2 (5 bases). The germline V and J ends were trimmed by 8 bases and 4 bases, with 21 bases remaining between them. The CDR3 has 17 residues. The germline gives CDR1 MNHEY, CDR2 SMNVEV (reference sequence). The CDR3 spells CASGSEFRGAGANVLTF. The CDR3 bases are TGTGCCAGCGGCTCTGAGTTTCGGGGAGCCGGGGCCAACGTCCTGACTTTC.

The CDR3 loop is CASSFGARGYTF. The CDR3 DNA reads TGTGCCAGCAGTTTTGGGGCGCGGGGCTACACCTTC. The chain recombines TRBV28 with TRBJ1-2, with D perhaps matching TRBD1 (5 bases). V lost 3 bases, J lost 8 bases, and 10 bases lay in between. This CDR3 spans 12 amino acids. CDR1 and CDR2 from the germline V gene are MDHEN and SYDVKM.

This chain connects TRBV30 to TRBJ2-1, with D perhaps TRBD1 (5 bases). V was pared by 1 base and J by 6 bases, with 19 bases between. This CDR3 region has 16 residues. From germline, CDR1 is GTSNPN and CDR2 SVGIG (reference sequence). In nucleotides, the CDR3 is TGTGCCTGGAGTGCCCCCGACAGTCCTGGGCCCAATGAGCAGTTCTTC. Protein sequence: CAWSAPDSPGPNEQFF.

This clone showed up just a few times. The DNA for the CDR3 is TGTGCCAGCAGCGTAGGACCGCTAGCGGGGCAGTATGAGCAGTTCTTC. Amino acid sequence: CASSVGPLAGQYEQFF. The chain has TRBV9 and TRBJ2-1; 9 positions agree with TRBD2. Losses at the gene ends were 0 bases for V and 8 bases for J; bases not matched to a gene: 9. Germline-derived CDR1 and CDR2 are SGDLS and YYNGEE. The CDR3 contains 16 residues.

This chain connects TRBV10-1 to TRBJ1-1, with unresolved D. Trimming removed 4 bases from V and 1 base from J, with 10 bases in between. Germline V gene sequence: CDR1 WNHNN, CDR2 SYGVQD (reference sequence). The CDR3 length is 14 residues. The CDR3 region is CASSGPRGNTEAFF. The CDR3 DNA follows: TGCGCCAGCAGTGGACCACGGGGGAACACTGAAGCTTTCTTT.

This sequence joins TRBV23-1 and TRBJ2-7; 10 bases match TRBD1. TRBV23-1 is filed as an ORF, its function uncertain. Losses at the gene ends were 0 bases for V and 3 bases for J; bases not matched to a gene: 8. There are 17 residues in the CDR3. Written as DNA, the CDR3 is TGCGCCAGCAGTCAATCGTGGGGACAGGGGTTTTACTACGAGCAGTACTTC. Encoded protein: CASSQSWGQGFYYEQYF.

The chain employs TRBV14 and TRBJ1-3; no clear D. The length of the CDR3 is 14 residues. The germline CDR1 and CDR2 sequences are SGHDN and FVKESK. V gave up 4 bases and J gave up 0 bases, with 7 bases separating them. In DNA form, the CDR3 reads TGTGCCAGCAGCCGCTGGCTCTCTGGAAACACCATATATTTT. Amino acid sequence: CASSRWLSGNTIYF.

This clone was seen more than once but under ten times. The CDR3 loop is CASSEDRGTEAFF. DNA for the CDR3: TGTGCCAGCAGCGAGGACAGGGGCACTGAAGCTTTCTTT. The gene calls are TRBV11-3 and TRBJ1-1; TRBD1 matches 9 bases. CDR1 is SGHNT and CDR2 is YENEEA in the germline V gene. The CDR3 has 13 amino acids. Trimming took 5 bases from V and 4 from J; bases not matched to a gene: 2.

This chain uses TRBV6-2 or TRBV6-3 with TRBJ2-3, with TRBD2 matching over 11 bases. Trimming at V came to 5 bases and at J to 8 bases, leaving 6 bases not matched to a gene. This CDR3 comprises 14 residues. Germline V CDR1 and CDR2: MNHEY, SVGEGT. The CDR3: CASSIAGGPRTQYF. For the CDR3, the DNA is TGTGCCAGCAGTATAGCGGGGGGGCCGCGTACGCAGTATTTT.

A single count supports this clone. In DNA, the CDR3 is TGTGCCACCAGCAGAGCGGTAGCAGCAGATACGCAGTATTTT. The encoded protein is CATSRAVAADTQYF. This chain connects TRBV15 to TRBJ2-3, with D unresolved. The CDR3 has 14 amino acids. Germline V CDR1 and CDR2: LNHNV, YYDKDF (reference sequence). Trimming shortened V by 1 base and J by 4 bases, and 9 bases separated the two germline ends.

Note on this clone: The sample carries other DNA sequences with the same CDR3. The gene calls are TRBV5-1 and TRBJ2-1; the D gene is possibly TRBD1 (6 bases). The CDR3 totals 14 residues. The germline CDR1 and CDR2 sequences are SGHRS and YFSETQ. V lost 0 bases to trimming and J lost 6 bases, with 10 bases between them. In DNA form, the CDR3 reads TGCGCCAGCAGCTTGGACAGGGTAGGCAATGAGCAGTTCTTC. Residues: CASSLDRVGNEQFF.

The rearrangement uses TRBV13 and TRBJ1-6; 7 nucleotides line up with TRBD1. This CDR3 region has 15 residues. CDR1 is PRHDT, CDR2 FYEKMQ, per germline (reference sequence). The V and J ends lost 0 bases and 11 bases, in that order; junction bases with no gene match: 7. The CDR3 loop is CASSLGGTGQPPLHF. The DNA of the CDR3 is TGTGCCAGCAGCTTAGGTGGGACGGGACAGCCACCCCTCCACTTT.

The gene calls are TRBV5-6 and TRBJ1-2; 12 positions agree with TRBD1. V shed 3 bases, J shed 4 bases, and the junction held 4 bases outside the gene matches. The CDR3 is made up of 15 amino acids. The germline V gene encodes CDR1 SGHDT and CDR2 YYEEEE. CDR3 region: CASSYGTGGGYGYTF. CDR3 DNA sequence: TGTGCCAGCAGCTACGGGACAGGGGGCGGCTATGGCTACACCTTC.

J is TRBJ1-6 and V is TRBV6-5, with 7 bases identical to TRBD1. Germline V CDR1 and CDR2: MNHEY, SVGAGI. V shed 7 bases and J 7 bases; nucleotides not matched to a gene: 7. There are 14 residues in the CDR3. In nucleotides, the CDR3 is TGTGCCAGCAAGAAACAGGGGTGGAATTCACCCCTCCACTTT. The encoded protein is CASKKQGWNSPLHF.

The CDR3 sequence: CATSRERNPTGNTIYF. The CDR3 DNA is TGTGCCACCAGCAGAGAGAGGAATCCAACTGGAAACACCATATATTTT. This chain links TRBV15 with TRBJ1-3; D call uncertain. CDR1 and CDR2 (germline): LNHNV, YYDKDF (reference sequence). Trimming removed 0 bases at V and 2 bases at J, with 11 bases between. The CDR3 is 16 amino acids.

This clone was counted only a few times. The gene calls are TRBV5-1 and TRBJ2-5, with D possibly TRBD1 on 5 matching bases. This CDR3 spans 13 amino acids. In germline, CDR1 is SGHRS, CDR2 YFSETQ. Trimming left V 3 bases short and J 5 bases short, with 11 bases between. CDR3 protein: CASSWQGGETQYF. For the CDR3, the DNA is TGCGCCAGCAGCTGGCAGGGTGGGGAGACCCAGTACTTC.

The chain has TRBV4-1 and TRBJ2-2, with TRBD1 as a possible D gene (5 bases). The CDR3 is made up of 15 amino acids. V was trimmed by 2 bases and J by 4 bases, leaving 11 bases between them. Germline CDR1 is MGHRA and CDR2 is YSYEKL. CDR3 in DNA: TGCGCCAGCAGCCAACAGGGAAGGGCCACCGGGGAGCTGTTTTTT. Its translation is CASSQQGRATGELFF.

In DNA, the CDR3 is TGTGCCACCAGTGATCCAACCGGGACTAGCGGGGGGTTGGATGAGCAGTTCTTC. Translation: CATSDPTGTSGGLDEQFF. The rearrangement links TRBV24-1 to TRBJ2-1; 15 nucleotides agree with TRBD2. Germline CDR1 KGHDR, CDR2 SFDVKD. This CDR3 has 18 amino acids. V gave up 3 bases and J gave up 8 bases; unmatched junction bases: 10.

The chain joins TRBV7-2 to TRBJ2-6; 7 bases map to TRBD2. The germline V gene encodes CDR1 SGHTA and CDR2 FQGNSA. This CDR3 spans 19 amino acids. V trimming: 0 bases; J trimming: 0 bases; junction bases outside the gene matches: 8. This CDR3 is CASSLALWGGDSGANVLTF. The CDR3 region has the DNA TGTGCCAGCAGCTTAGCGCTATGGGGGGGAGACTCTGGGGCCAACGTCCTGACTTTC.

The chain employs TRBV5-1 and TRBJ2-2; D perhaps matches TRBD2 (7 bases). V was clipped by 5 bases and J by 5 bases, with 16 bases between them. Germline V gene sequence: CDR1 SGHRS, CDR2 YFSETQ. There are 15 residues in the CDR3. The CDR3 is CASSSGGGQTGELFF. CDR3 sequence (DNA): TGCGCCAGCAGTTCTGGGGGGGGGCAGACCGGGGAGCTGTTTTTT.

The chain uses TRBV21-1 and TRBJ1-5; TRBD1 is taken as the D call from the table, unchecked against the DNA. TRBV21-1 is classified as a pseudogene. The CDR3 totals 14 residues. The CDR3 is CASSKDRVNQPQHF. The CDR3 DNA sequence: TGTGCCAGCAGCAAAGACAGGGTCAATCAGCCCCAGCATTTT.

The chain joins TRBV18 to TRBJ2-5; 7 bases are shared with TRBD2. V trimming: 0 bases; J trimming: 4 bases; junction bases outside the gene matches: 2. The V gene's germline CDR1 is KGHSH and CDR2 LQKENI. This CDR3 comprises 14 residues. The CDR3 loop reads CASSPPPGGETQYF. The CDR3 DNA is TGTGCCAGCTCACCACCGCCGGGAGGAGAGACCCAGTACTTC. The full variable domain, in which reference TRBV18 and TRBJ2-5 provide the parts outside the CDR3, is NAGVMQNPRHLVRRRGQEARLRCSPMKGHSHVYWYRQLPEEGLKFMVYLQKENIIDESGMPKERFSAEFPKEGPSILRIQQVVRGDSAAYFCASSPPPGGETQYFGPGTRLLVL.

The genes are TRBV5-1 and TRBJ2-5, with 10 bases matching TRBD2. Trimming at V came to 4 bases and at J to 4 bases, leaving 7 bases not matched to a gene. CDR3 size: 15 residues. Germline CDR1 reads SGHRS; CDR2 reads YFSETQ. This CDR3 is CASSGLAGAGETQYF. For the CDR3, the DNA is TGCGCCAGCAGCGGGCTAGCGGGGGCGGGAGAGACCCAGTACTTC.

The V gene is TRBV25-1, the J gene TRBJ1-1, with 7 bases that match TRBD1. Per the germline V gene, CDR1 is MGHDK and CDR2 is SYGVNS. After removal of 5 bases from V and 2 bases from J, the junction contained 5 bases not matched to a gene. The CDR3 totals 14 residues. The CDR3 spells CASSRDRQNTEAFF. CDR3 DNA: TGTGCCAGCAGTCGGGACAGACAAAACACTGAAGCTTTCTTT. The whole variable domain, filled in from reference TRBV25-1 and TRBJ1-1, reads EADIYQTPRYLVIGTGKKITLECSQTMGHDKMYWYQQDPGMELHLIHYSYGVNSTEKGDLSSESTVSRIRTEHFPLTLESARPSHTSQYLCASSRDRQNTEAFFGQGTRLTVV.

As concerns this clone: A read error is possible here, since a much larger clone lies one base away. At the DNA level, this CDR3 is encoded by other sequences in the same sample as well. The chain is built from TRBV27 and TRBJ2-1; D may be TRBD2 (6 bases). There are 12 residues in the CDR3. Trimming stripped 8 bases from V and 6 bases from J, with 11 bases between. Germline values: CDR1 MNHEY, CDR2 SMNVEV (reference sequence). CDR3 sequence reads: CASADGGNEQFF. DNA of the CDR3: TGTGCCAGCGCGGACGGGGGCAATGAGCAGTTCTTC.

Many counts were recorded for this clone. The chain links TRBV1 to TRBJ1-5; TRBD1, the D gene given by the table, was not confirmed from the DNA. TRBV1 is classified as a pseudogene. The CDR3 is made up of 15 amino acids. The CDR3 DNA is TGCACCAGCAGCCAGGCGGACAGGGAAGGTCAGCCCCAGCATTTT. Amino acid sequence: CTSSQADREGQPQHF.

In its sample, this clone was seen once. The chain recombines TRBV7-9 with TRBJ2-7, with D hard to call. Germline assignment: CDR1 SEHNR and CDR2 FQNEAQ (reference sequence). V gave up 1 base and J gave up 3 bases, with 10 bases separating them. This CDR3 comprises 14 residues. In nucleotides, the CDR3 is TGTGCCAGCAGCTTAGTCGGGTTTAGCTACGAGCAGTACTTC. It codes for CASSLVGFSYEQYF.

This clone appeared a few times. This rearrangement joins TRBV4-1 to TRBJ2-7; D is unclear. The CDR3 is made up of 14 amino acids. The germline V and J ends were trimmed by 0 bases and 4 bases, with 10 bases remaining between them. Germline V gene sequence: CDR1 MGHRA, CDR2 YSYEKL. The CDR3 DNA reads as TGCGCCAGCAGCCAAGATCCGGGTACGTACGAGCAGTACGTC. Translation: CASSQDPGTYEQYV.

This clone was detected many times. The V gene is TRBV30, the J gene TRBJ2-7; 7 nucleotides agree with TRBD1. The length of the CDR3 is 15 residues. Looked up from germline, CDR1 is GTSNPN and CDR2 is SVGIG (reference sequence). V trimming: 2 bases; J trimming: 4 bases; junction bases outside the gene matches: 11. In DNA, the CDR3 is TGTGCCTGGAGTACAGGGACAGCCGTCGGGTACGAGCAGTACTTC. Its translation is CAWSTGTAVGYEQYF.